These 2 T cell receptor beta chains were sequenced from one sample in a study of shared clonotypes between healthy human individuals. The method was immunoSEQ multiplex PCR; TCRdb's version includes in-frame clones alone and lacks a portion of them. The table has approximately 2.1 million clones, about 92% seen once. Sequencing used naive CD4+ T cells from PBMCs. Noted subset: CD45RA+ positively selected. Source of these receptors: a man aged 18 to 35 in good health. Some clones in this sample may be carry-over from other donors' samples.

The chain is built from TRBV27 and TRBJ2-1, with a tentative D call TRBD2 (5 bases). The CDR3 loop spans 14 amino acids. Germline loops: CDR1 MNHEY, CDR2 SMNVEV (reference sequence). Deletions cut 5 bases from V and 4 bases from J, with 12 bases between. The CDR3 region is CASSPTRWYNEQFF. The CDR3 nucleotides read TGTGCCAGCAGTCCCACTAGATGGTACAATGAGCAGTTCTTC.

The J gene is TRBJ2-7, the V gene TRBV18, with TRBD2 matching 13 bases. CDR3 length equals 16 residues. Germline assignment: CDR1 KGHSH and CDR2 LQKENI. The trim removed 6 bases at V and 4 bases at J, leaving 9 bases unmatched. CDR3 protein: CASSTSGTSGNYEQYF. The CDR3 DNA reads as TGTGCCAGCTCGACGTCGGGGACTAGCGGGAATTACGAGCAGTACTTC.